This TCR beta chain was identified during a study of blood T cell repertoires in COVID-19. With V trimmed by 5 bases and J by 2 bases, 11 bases remained unmatched. Germline loops: CDR1 MDHEN, CDR2 SYDVKM. The CDR3 has 17 residues. Profiled with immunoSEQ multiplex PCR; TCRdb holds only in-frame clones, not every one. In the table there are about 100,000 clones, just over 90% of which are singletons. The V call is TRBV28, the J call TRBJ2-4, with 8 positions matching TRBD1. This TCR derives from a man between 60 and 75 years old with acute or convalescent COVID-19. Sequencing was carried out using peripheral blood. The CDR3 coding sequence is TGTGCCAGCAGTCCTTCGGGACAGGTTTGGACCAAAAACATTCAGTACTTC. Its translation is CASSPSGQVWTKNIQYF.